The 24 T cell receptor beta chains listed next were all sequenced from one sample in a study of cytomegalovirus exposure and HLA in healthy donors. Primers: 60 Vbeta forward and 13 Jbeta reverse. Profiling relied on immunoSEQ multiplex PCR, and the TCRdb table lists in-frame clones only, not all of them. The table records 95,000 to 150,000 clones, 75% to 90% of them present only once. Sequences were obtained from PBMCs. The receptor source for this set is a man younger than 40 in good health and CMV-seronegative.

The chain is built from TRBV18 and TRBJ2-7; 12 bases are shared with TRBD2. V gave up 3 bases and J gave up 2 bases; unmatched junction bases: 2. This CDR3 is 15 amino acids long. Germline values: CDR1 KGHSH, CDR2 LQKENI. For the CDR3, the DNA is TGTGCCAGCTCACCCGGACTAGCGGGGACCTACGAGCAGTACTTC. This gives the protein CASSPGLAGTYEQYF.

This clone was recorded a few times. This chain joins TRBV18 and TRBJ1-1; 9 bases agree with TRBD1. V dropped 6 bases and J dropped 5; count of bases not matched to a gene: 10. The CDR3 consists of 15 residues. Germline lookup yields CDR1 KGHSH and CDR2 LQKENI. This CDR3 is CASSISTGGITEAFF. CDR3 bases: TGTGCCAGCTCGATCTCGACAGGGGGTATAACTGAAGCTTTCTTT.

V usage is TRBV2 and J usage is TRBJ1-2; no clear D gene. Germline V gene lookup returns CDR1 SNHLY and CDR2 FYNNEI. Trimming took off 3 bases at V and 13 bases at J, with 15 bases between the two ends. The CDR3 has 12 amino acids. CDR3 sequence: CASSEFAGPTTF. The CDR3 region has the DNA TGTGCCAGCAGTGAGTTCGCGGGTCCCACCACCTTC.

The chain couples TRBV4-3 to TRBJ2-3, with no clear D. Trimming cost V 0 bases and J 2 bases, with 6 bases left between them. CDR3 length equals 14 residues. Germline lookup yields CDR1 LGHNA and CDR2 YSLEER. CDR3 residues: CASSQDLFTDTQYF. The DNA of the CDR3 is TGCGCCAGCAGCCAAGATCTCTTCACAGATACGCAGTATTTT.

The chain couples TRBV6-5 to TRBJ1-3; the D gene is possibly TRBD1 (5 bases). The CDR3 spans 15 residues. Trimming removed 6 bases at V and 0 bases at J, with 12 bases between. Per germline, CDR1 MNHEY and CDR2 SVGAGI. The CDR3 DNA is TGTGCCAGCAGCCGACAGAGAGACTCTGGAAACACCATATATTTT. As protein: CASSRQRDSGNTIYF.

The chain employs TRBV7-9 and TRBJ2-5, with D maybe TRBD1 (5 bases). This CDR3 region has 16 residues. Germline CDR1 and CDR2: SEHNR and FQNEAQ (reference sequence). Trimming removed 5 bases at V and 1 base at J, with 17 bases between. The CDR3 bases are TGTGCCAGCAGCCCAAGGGTCGTGGACACCCAAGAGACCCAGTACTTC. This codes for CASSPRVVDTQETQYF.

The chain carries TRBV5-1 and TRBJ2-3, with TRBD2 matching 8 bases. The ends lost 7 bases at V and 0 bases at J; junction bases unmatched: 7. This CDR3 contains 15 residues. Germline V CDR1 and CDR2: SGHRS, YFSETQ. The CDR3 here is CASGVAGTSTDTQYF. The CDR3 DNA sequence: TGCGCCAGCGGAGTAGCGGGGACTAGCACAGATACGCAGTATTTT.

This rearrangement joins TRBV5-1 to TRBJ1-2; possible D gene TRBD1, 6 bases. V lost 0 bases to trimming and J lost 2 bases, with 17 bases between them. The germline CDR1 and CDR2 sequences are SGHRS and YFSETQ. The CDR3 is 17 amino acids. CDR3 in DNA: TGCGCCAGCAGCTTGGGCCTACAGGGTAGGAGAAACTATGGCTACACCTTC. Amino acids: CASSLGLQGRRNYGYTF.

This clone was found once. CDR3 protein: CASSWGPGRGNYEQYF. In nucleotides, the CDR3 is TGTGCCAGCAGTTGGGGGCCGGGACGGGGAAACTACGAGCAGTACTTC. The chain links TRBV6-5 to TRBJ2-7, with a tentative D call TRBD1 (6 bases). V dropped 4 bases and J dropped 3 bases, with 19 bases sitting between them. Germline V gene lookup returns CDR1 MNHEY and CDR2 SVGAGI. CDR3 length: 16 amino acids.

The chain couples TRBV18 to TRBJ2-1; D unresolved. Between the trimmed V and J ends, which lost 3 bases and 0 bases, there was a span of 3 bases. This CDR3 has 13 amino acids. Germline lookup yields CDR1 KGHSH and CDR2 LQKENI. CDR3 coding DNA: TGTGCCAGCTCACCGAGCTCCTACAATGAGCAGTTCTTC. This gives the protein CASSPSSYNEQFF.

A note on this clone: The identical CDR3 is also encoded by other nucleotide sequences in the sample. The genes are TRBV7-9 and TRBJ2-2; TRBD1 might be the D (6 bases). CDR3 length equals 18 residues. The germline V gene has CDR1 SEHNR and CDR2 FQNEAQ (reference sequence). Between the trimmed V and J ends, which lost 9 bases and 0 bases, there was a span of 23 bases. CDR3 bases: TGTGCCAGTGAAAGCAGACGGGACATTAACGCGAACACCGGGGAGCTGTTTTTT. The encoded protein is CASESRRDINANTGELFF. The whole variable domain, filled in from reference TRBV7-9 and TRBJ2-2, reads DTGVSQNPRHKITKRGQNVTFRCDPISEHNRLYWYRQTLGQGPEFLTYFQNEAQLEKSRLLSDRFSAERPKGSFSTLEIQRTEQGDSAMYLCASESRRDINANTGELFFGEGSRLTVL.

The chain employs TRBV7-6 and TRBJ1-1; D might be TRBD1 (6 bases). The CDR3 has 12 residues. Trimming shortened V by 8 bases and J by 1 base, and 8 bases separated the two germline ends. CDR1 is SGHVS, CDR2 FNYEAQ, per germline. The chain's CDR3 is CASGQQNTEAFF. CDR3 nucleotides: TGTGCCAGCGGACAGCAGAACACTGAAGCTTTCTTT. Combining the CDR3 with reference TRBV7-6 and TRBJ1-1 gives the whole variable domain GAGVSQSPRYKVTKRGQDVALRCDPISGHVSLYWYRQALGQGPEFLTYFNYEAQQDKSGLPNDRFSAERPEGSISTLTIQRTEQRDSAMYRCASGQQNTEAFFGQGTRLTVV.

The CDR3 DNA sequence: TGTGCCAGCAGTGAATACGGGGGATCCTGGGGCTACACCTTC. Its translation is CASSEYGGSWGYTF. This chain connects TRBV6-4 to TRBJ1-2; D perhaps matches TRBD1 (5 bases). The CDR3 totals 14 residues. The V end lost 3 bases, the J end lost 8 bases, and 16 bases lay between the germline ends. Per germline, CDR1 MRHNA and CDR2 SNTAGT.

The chain recombines TRBV6-1 with TRBJ1-1; tentative D call: TRBD1 (6 bases). This CDR3 has 12 amino acids. Germline-derived CDR1 and CDR2 are MNHNS and SASEGT. V was cut by 2 bases and J by 8 bases, with 9 bases left in between. The CDR3 loop is CASSELGGEAFF. As DNA, the CDR3 is TGTGCCAGCAGTGAATTAGGGGGAGAAGCTTTCTTT.

V usage is TRBV6-5 and J usage is TRBJ1-5; D gene uncertain. This CDR3 is 15 amino acids long. Deletions cut 0 bases from V and 3 bases from J, with 9 bases between. Germline V lookup: CDR1 MNHEY, CDR2 SVGAGI. CDR3 nucleotide sequence: TGTGCCAGCAGTTACTCATCAGGTGACAATCAGCCCCAGCATTTT. Translating gives CASSYSSGDNQPQHF.

This chain connects TRBV30 to TRBJ1-4, with 9 bases fitting TRBD1. From germline, CDR1 is GTSNPN and CDR2 SVGIG (reference sequence). This CDR3 contains 14 residues. V lost 3 bases to trimming and J lost 8 bases; unmatched junction nucleotides: 7. CDR3 protein: CAWSTGTGFEKLFF. The CDR3 bases are TGTGCCTGGAGCACCGGGACAGGGTTCGAAAAACTGTTTTTT.

The chain joins TRBV11-2 to TRBJ1-6; 8 bases are shared with TRBD1. V lost 5 bases, J lost 0 bases, and 12 bases stayed unmatched. This CDR3 comprises 19 residues. CDR1 SGHAT and CDR2 FQNNGV come from the germline V gene. The CDR3 reads CASSRHQGASSSYNSPLHF. In DNA form, the CDR3 reads TGTGCCAGCAGCCGTCACCAGGGGGCCTCGAGCTCCTATAATTCACCCCTCCACTTT.

The CDR3 sequence: CASSVGDNQPQHF. The CDR3 DNA reads TGTGCCAGCAGCGTAGGAGACAATCAGCCCCAGCATTTT. The genes are TRBV9 and TRBJ1-5; D unclear. Between the trimmed V and J ends, which lost 0 bases and 3 bases, there was a span of 4 bases. This CDR3 has 13 residues. The germline CDR1 and CDR2 sequences are SGDLS and YYNGEE.

CDR3 residues: CASSRTGESYEQYF. For the CDR3, the DNA is TGCGCCAGCAGCAGGACAGGGGAATCCTACGAGCAGTACTTC. The chain joins TRBV5-1 to TRBJ2-7, with 9 bases identical to TRBD1. V lost 4 bases to trimming and J lost 1 base; unmatched junction nucleotides: 3. This CDR3 comprises 14 residues. Per germline, CDR1 SGHRS and CDR2 YFSETQ.

The chain combines TRBV18 with TRBJ1-1, with D possibly being TRBD1 (5 bases). V dropped 2 bases and J dropped 3 bases, with 13 bases sitting between them. Per germline, CDR1 KGHSH and CDR2 LQKENI. The CDR3 extends over 15 amino acids. Here the CDR3 DNA reads TGTGCCAGCTCACCAACACAGGTTCCGCACACTGAAGCTTTCTTT. Residues: CASSPTQVPHTEAFF.

The chain uses TRBV10-2 and TRBJ2-3, with D possibly TRBD2 on 7 matching bases. Trimming left V 2 bases short and J 1 base short, with 10 bases between. The germline gives CDR1 WSHSY, CDR2 SAAADI. The CDR3 has 15 amino acids. The CDR3 loop reads CASSERGGRTDTQYF. The DNA for the CDR3 is TGCGCCAGCAGTGAGAGGGGGGGCCGCACAGATACGCAGTATTTT.

The genes are TRBV5-1 and TRBJ1-5; 8 nucleotides agree with TRBD1. With 4 bases clipped from V and 2 bases from J, the junction kept 5 bases outside the gene matches. The germline V gene encodes CDR1 SGHRS and CDR2 YFSETQ. The CDR3 runs to 15 residues. The CDR3 DNA reads TGCGCCAGCAGCCCGGGGACAGGTGGCAATCAGCCCCAGCATTTT. Its translation: CASSPGTGGNQPQHF. Full variable domain (rest looked up from reference TRBV5-1 and TRBJ1-5): KAGVTQTPRYLIKTRGQQVTLSCSPISGHRSVSWYQQTPGQGLQFLFEYFSETQRNKGNFPGRFSGRQFSNSRSEMNVSTLELGDSALYLCASSPGTGGNQPQHFGDGTRLSIL.

This chain joins TRBV27 and TRBJ1-1, with 9 nucleotides matching TRBD1. Germline CDR1 reads MNHEY; CDR2 reads SMNVEV (reference sequence). The CDR3 is 14 amino acids. The junction had 7 bases not matched to a gene; V was cut back by 9 bases and J by 2 bases. The CDR3 DNA sequence: TGTGCCAGTAGGGACAGGGCACTCAACACTGAAGCTTTCTTT. It encodes CASRDRALNTEAFF.

The chain couples TRBV29-1 to TRBJ2-7; maybe TRBD1 (6 bases). The CDR3 has 13 amino acids. Trimming took off 4 bases at V and 4 bases at J, with 14 bases between the two ends. In germline, CDR1 is SQVTM, CDR2 ANQGSEA. The CDR3 reads CSVGGSRGYEQYF. CDR3 nucleotide sequence: TGCAGCGTTGGTGGCAGTAGGGGGTACGAGCAGTACTTC.